This T cell receptor (beta chain) was retrieved from a study of cytomegalovirus exposure and HLA in healthy donors. Broader study findings: TCR beta sequences reportedly predicted the HLA-A and HLA-B alleles of most subjects accurately. The classifier was said to identify cytomegalovirus status with high specificity and sensitivity. There were 160 or so TCR beta chains listed as cytomegalovirus-associated.

For this clone: Its antigen is unidentified.

PCR was performed using 60 Vbeta and 13 Jbeta primers. Generated by immunoSEQ multiplex PCR, the TCRdb table keeps only in-frame clones and is missing some. Among around 300,000 clones listed, approximately 90% were seen once. The CDR3 has 15 amino acids. V lost 5 bases to trimming and J lost 2 bases, with 10 bases between them. Germline V gene lookup returns CDR1 LNHDA and CDR2 SQIVND (reference sequence). This sequence was found in a woman aged 18-29 years in good health and CMV-seronegative. Sequencing was done on a sample of PBMCs. J is TRBJ1-6 and V is TRBV19; D call uncertain. DNA for the CDR3: TGTGCCAGTAGTTACAGACACGCCTATAATTCACCCCTCCACTTT. Residues: CASSYRHAYNSPLHF.